A single sample gave rise to the 32 T cell receptor beta chains below, sequenced in a study of T cell clusters in autoimmune cytopenias. One tube held mixed TRB-A and TRB-B primer pools for touch-down PCR. TCRdb re-called the multiplex PCR reads, yielding one record per CDR3 amino acid sequence without DNA. In all, the sample yields several thousand distinct CDR3 sequences. TRB amplification used around 0.25 ug of peripheral blood genomic DNA. The sequenced sample was peripheral blood. These receptors were obtained from a human donor with an autoimmune cytopenia or autoimmune hepatitis (not recorded which).

This clonotype is deemed medium-sized (0.01 to 0.1%) by its frequency. V is TRBV5-4 and J is TRBJ2-7; TCRdb selects TRBD1, and the lack of DNA leaves this call unchecked. Germline assignment: CDR1 SGHNT and CDR2 YYREEE (reference sequence). The CDR3 has 12 amino acids. The CDR3 reads CASSGDGYEQYF.

This clonotype is identified as medium-sized from frequency. The chain is built from TRBV27 and TRBJ2-7; TCRdb's D call of TRBD1 is untestable without DNA. Germline lookup yields CDR1 MNHEY and CDR2 SMNVEV (reference sequence). The CDR3 has 13 residues. The chain's CDR3 is CASRRQGANEQYF.

This clonotype registers medium-sized by frequency. This rearrangement joins TRBV30 to TRBJ2-2; without DNA, the TCRdb call of TRBD1 cannot be checked. Germline CDR1 is GTSNPN and CDR2 is SVGIG (reference sequence). This CDR3 has 15 amino acids. The CDR3 region is CAWSHGQGYTGELFF. The full variable domain, with the rest looked up from reference TRBV30 and TRBJ2-2, is SQTIHQWPATLVQPVGSPLSLECTVEGTSNPNLYWYRQAAGRGLQLLFYSVGIGQISSEVPQNLSASRPQDRQFILSSKKLLLSDSGFYLCAWSHGQGYTGELFFGEGSRLTVL.

This chain joins TRBV19 and TRBJ2-7; no DNA is available, so the TRBD2 call from TCRdb remains unchecked. CDR1 is LNHDA, CDR2 SQIVND, per germline (reference sequence). CDR3 length: 13 residues. CDR3 amino acids: CASGPGALLEQYF.

The chain joins TRBV27 to TRBJ2-7; the D gene TCRdb calls, TRBD1, cannot be checked with no DNA. Germline V gene lookup returns CDR1 MNHEY and CDR2 SMNVEV (reference sequence). The CDR3 has 14 amino acids. This CDR3 reads CASSSNREAYEQYF.

The rearrangement links TRBV6-5 to TRBJ2-7. The CDR3 loop spans 13 amino acids. In germline, CDR1 is MNHEY, CDR2 SVGAGI. CDR3: CASSRTETYEQYF.

This clonotype is medium-sized (0.01 to 0.1%) by frequency. The rearrangement joins TRBV29-1 to TRBJ2-4; the D call of TRBD1 rests on TCRdb alone, since no DNA is present to check it. The CDR3 consists of 13 residues. In germline, CDR1 is SQVTM, CDR2 ANQGSEA. CDR3 protein: CSVKATGTNIQYF.

The V gene is TRBV20-1, the J gene TRBJ2-3; TCRdb returns TRBD2, unconfirmable since there is no DNA. Germline CDR1 reads DFQATT; CDR2 reads SNEGSKA (reference sequence). This CDR3 has 16 amino acids. The CDR3 here is CSARDTSGGSTDTQYF.

According to its frequency, this clonotype is medium-sized (0.01 to 0.1%). The chain employs TRBV15 and TRBJ2-3; TCRdb calls TRBD2, which cannot be checked without DNA. The CDR3 is 18 residues long. Germline V gene lookup returns CDR1 LNHNV and CDR2 YYDKDF (reference sequence). CDR3: CATSRGLPIAGRTDTQYF.

By frequency, this clonotype is medium-sized. The chain combines TRBV15 with TRBJ2-2; TCRdb reports TRBD1, a call that lacks DNA to check it against. Germline V gives CDR1 LNHNV, CDR2 YYDKDF (reference sequence). CDR3 size: 17 residues. CDR3 in amino acids: CATSRDPRQGGTGELFF.

Frequency places this clonotype as medium-sized. J is TRBJ1-2 and V is TRBV30; no DNA is available, so the TRBD1 call from TCRdb remains unchecked. CDR1 GTSNPN and CDR2 SVGIG come from the germline V gene (reference sequence). The CDR3 loop spans 12 amino acids. CDR3 region: CAWSLSGYGYTF.

This clonotype registers medium-sized (0.01 to 0.1%) by frequency. This chain connects TRBV19 to TRBJ1-5. In germline, CDR1 is LNHDA, CDR2 SQIVND (reference sequence). The CDR3 consists of 14 residues. The chain's CDR3 is CASGGTWVNQPQHF.

This sequence joins TRBV11-2 and TRBJ1-1. The CDR3 has 12 residues. Germline assignment: CDR1 SGHAT and CDR2 FQNNGV. The CDR3 loop is CASSLDNAEAFF.

The chain carries TRBV6-6 and TRBJ2-3; TCRdb indicates TRBD1, and absent DNA this call remains unverified. The germline V gene encodes CDR1 MNHNY and CDR2 SVGAGI (reference sequence). The CDR3 totals 18 residues. The CDR3 region is CASSYSPFRHYTSDTQYF.

This clonotype counts as medium-sized by frequency. The rearrangement joins TRBV6-5 to TRBJ2-7. This CDR3 region has 14 residues. Germline V gene sequence: CDR1 MNHEY, CDR2 SVGAGI. The CDR3 protein is CASSPQVSCYEQYF.

In terms of frequency, this clonotype is medium-sized. The chain is built from TRBV6-1 and TRBJ2-2; lacking DNA, the TRBD1 call made by TCRdb goes unchecked. The CDR3 contains 16 residues. Germline loops: CDR1 MNHNS, CDR2 SASEGT. The CDR3 reads CASSERWQGSTGELFF.

Measured by frequency, this clonotype is medium-sized. This chain joins TRBV5-6 and TRBJ2-1; TCRdb picks TRBD1, but there is no DNA to check that call. Germline-derived CDR1 and CDR2 are SGHDT and YYEEEE. The CDR3 length is 14 residues. This CDR3 reads CASSYRVRGHEQFF.

CDR3 protein: CASSTGGQGFNYGYTF. V is TRBV19 and J is TRBJ1-2; the TCRdb call, TRBD1, lacks DNA for checking. Germline CDR1 LNHDA, CDR2 SQIVND (reference sequence). The CDR3 consists of 16 residues.

This clonotype is medium-sized by frequency. The chain is built from TRBV19 and TRBJ2-7; absent DNA, TCRdb's TRBD1 call cannot be checked. This CDR3 is built from 13 residues. Germline-derived CDR1 and CDR2 are LNHDA and SQIVND (reference sequence). Here the CDR3 reads CATSRGGINEQYF.

The gene calls are TRBV20-1 and TRBJ2-3; TCRdb picks TRBD1, but there is no DNA to check that call. CDR3 length: 16 amino acids. The V gene's germline CDR1 is DFQATT and CDR2 SNEGSKA (reference sequence). The CDR3: CSARFASGGAPDTQYF.

In terms of frequency, this clonotype is medium-sized (0.01 to 0.1%). J is TRBJ2-2 and V is TRBV5-6; absent DNA, TCRdb's TRBD1 call cannot be checked. There are 15 residues in the CDR3. The germline CDR1 and CDR2 sequences are SGHDT and YYEEEE. CDR3: CASSLAGTPSGELFF.

The chain recombines TRBV5-4 with TRBJ2-5; TCRdb designates TRBD2, a call that cannot be tested without DNA. CDR3 length equals 17 residues. Germline V gene data show CDR1 as SGHNT and CDR2 as YYREEE (reference sequence). CDR3: CASRPGLAPEIQETQYF.

This clonotype is labeled medium-sized based on frequency. V gene TRBV19 combines with J gene TRBJ2-6; TCRdb lists TRBD1, though no DNA is available to test this call. CDR1 LNHDA and CDR2 SQIVND come from the germline V gene (reference sequence). This CDR3 has 18 amino acids. CDR3 sequence: CASNPQALQVSGANVLTF.

The rearrangement uses TRBV18 and TRBJ2-1; as DNA is missing, the TRBD1 call by TCRdb cannot be tested. Germline CDR1 and CDR2: KGHSH and LQKENI. The CDR3 extends over 14 amino acids. The CDR3 loop is CASSPQTGAHEQFF.

This clonotype is identified as medium-sized from frequency. The chain uses TRBV19 and TRBJ2-7; TCRdb picks TRBD1, but there is no DNA to check that call. Germline values: CDR1 LNHDA, CDR2 SQIVND (reference sequence). This CDR3 is built from 14 residues. CDR3 protein: CASRDSGQFYEQYF.

This chain links TRBV24-1 with TRBJ2-7; TCRdb's D call, TRBD1, is unchecked because there is no DNA. CDR1 is KGHDR, CDR2 SFDVKD, per germline. This CDR3 is built from 14 residues. CDR3 sequence: CATSEPLTGGEQYF.

The rearrangement joins TRBV10-2 to TRBJ1-6; the TRBD1 assignment by TCRdb is unverifiable without DNA. The CDR3 has 15 amino acids. The germline gives CDR1 WSHSY, CDR2 SAAADI. CDR3 in amino acids: CASRDWTGGGSPLHF.

This clonotype is medium-sized by frequency. The V call is TRBV6-5, the J call TRBJ1-2; the D call from TCRdb, TRBD1, cannot be confirmed without DNA. The CDR3 is 14 amino acids. In germline, CDR1 is MNHEY, CDR2 SVGAGI. CDR3 region: CASRDREDSYGYTF.

This clonotype registers medium-sized (0.01 to 0.1%) by frequency. The CDR3 region is CASSTLAGGSTDTQYF. This chain joins TRBV19 and TRBJ2-3; TCRdb proposes TRBD2, but this gene call is untestable without DNA. CDR3 length: 16 amino acids. Germline values: CDR1 LNHDA, CDR2 SQIVND (reference sequence).

This clonotype shows up as medium-sized by frequency. This chain uses TRBV27 with TRBJ2-3; checking the TCRdb D call of TRBD2 is not possible without DNA. Germline CDR1 and CDR2: MNHEY and SMNVEV (reference sequence). This CDR3 spans 16 amino acids. CDR3 in amino acids: CASSFTAVGLADTQYF.

According to its frequency, this clonotype is medium-sized (0.01 to 0.1%). The gene calls are TRBV19 and TRBJ1-5; with no DNA, the TCRdb D assignment of TRBD1 cannot be verified. This CDR3 has 15 amino acids. Germline V gives CDR1 LNHDA, CDR2 SQIVND (reference sequence). The chain's CDR3 is CASSILPRGNQPQHF.

CDR3 residues: CASSRDRPGEQYF. This chain uses TRBV7-6 with TRBJ2-7; without DNA, the TCRdb call of TRBD1 cannot be checked. The CDR3 contains 13 residues. Germline lookup yields CDR1 SGHVS and CDR2 FNYEAQ.